The clone carrying this T cell receptor (beta chain) has a single count. The antigen is not known. Both subsets, CD45RA+ naive and CD45RA-negative memory, were split from the CD4+ cells. The sample originates from a study of shared clonotypes between healthy human individuals. Researchers divided each subset's genomic DNA evenly across several immunoSEQ plates. Sequencing used immunoSEQ multiplex PCR; TCRdb keeps in-frame clones, though not all of them. The sample records 2,100,000 or so clones, approximately 95% being singletons. The study's findings and limits: Blood alone was sampled, and tissue repertoires likely differ. Non-shared clonotypes had lower generation probabilities than clonotypes shared by all four sorted-subset donors.

Germline CDR1 is SGHRS and CDR2 is YFSETQ. CDR3 length: 16 amino acids. The V gene lost 3 bases and the J gene lost 2 bases, with 17 bases spanning the gap. The chain joins TRBV5-1 to TRBJ2-5, with D tentatively TRBD1 or TRBD2 (5 bases each). The receptor comes from a man aged 18 to 29 in good health. The sequencing input was naive CD4+ T cells sorted from blood. Subset reported: CD45RA+ positively selected. CDR3 region: CASSSQAGTAQETQYF. The CDR3 nucleotides are TGCGCCAGCAGCTCACAGGCCGGGACGGCTCAAGAGACCCAGTACTTC.